This entry is about one TCR beta chain. Antigen: not known. Clones were read by immunoSEQ multiplex PCR, and TCRdb kept only the in-frame ones, dropping some. The sample has some 70,000 clones; 75% to 85% are singletons. The sample is drawn from a study of T cell clones after liver transplantation. Study-wide results and limits: In two subjects, few donor cells limited the measurable donor-reactive repertoire.

This specimen consisted of CD4+ T cells from blood, obtained before liver transplant. The TCR comes from a human donor who received a liver transplant.

CDR3 in amino acids: CASRRTSGNYNEQFF. The DNA of the CDR3 is TGTGCCAGCAGGCGCACTAGCGGAAACTACAATGAGCAGTTCTTC. The V gene is TRBV6-6, the J gene TRBJ2-1; 8 nucleotides line up with TRBD2. With V trimmed by 6 bases and J by 3 bases, 7 bases remained unmatched. From germline, CDR1 is MNHNY and CDR2 SVGAGI (reference sequence). There are 15 residues in the CDR3.